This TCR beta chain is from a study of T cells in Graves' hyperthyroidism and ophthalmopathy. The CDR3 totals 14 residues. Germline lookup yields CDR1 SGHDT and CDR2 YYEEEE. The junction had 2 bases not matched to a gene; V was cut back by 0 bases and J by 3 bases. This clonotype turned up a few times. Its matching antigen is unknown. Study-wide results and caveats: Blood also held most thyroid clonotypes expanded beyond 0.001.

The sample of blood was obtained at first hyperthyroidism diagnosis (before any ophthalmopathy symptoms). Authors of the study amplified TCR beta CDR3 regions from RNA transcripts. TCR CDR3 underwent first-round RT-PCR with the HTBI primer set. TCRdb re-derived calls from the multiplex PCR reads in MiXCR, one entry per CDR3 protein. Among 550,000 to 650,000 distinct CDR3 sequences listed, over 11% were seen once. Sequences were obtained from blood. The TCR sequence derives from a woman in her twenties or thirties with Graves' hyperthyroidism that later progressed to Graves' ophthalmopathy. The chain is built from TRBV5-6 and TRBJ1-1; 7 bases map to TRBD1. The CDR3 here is CASSLVGQYTEAFF. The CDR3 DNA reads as TGTGCCAGCAGCTTGGTGGGACAGTACACTGAAGCTTTCTTT.